The entry below gives a single TCR beta chain sequence along with its context. Its antigen remains unknown. TCRdb recomputed calls from the reads with MiXCR, one row per CDR3 protein. Altogether about 60,000 distinct CDR3 sequences are present, about 30% being singletons, with the ten largest covering around three quarters. This sample was included in a study of T cell repertoires in cytomegalovirus infection. Across the whole study: It can be stated that public TCR beta signatures indicated CMV infection as well as a matching HLA type. Findings of the study overall: CMV-specific TCR beta clonotypes restricted by HLA-C dominated the ex vivo response. Cumulated frequencies of public TCR beta families served to identify carriers of CMV plus the relevant HLA.

Deletions cut 5 bases from V and 1 base from J, with 21 bases between. This CDR3 contains 17 residues. Sequenced sample: PBMCs, sequenced either directly or after in vitro stimulation (not recorded which). The receptor comes from a human donor in good health (CMV status not recorded). Some clones in this sample may be carry-over from other donors' samples. J is TRBJ2-7 and V is TRBV12-3 or TRBV12-4, with TRBD1 as a possible D gene (6 bases). The CDR3 DNA follows: TGTGCCAGCAGTCCAAGAGACCCGGGACACCCTTCCTACGAGCAGTACTTC. It encodes CASSPRDPGHPSYEQYF.